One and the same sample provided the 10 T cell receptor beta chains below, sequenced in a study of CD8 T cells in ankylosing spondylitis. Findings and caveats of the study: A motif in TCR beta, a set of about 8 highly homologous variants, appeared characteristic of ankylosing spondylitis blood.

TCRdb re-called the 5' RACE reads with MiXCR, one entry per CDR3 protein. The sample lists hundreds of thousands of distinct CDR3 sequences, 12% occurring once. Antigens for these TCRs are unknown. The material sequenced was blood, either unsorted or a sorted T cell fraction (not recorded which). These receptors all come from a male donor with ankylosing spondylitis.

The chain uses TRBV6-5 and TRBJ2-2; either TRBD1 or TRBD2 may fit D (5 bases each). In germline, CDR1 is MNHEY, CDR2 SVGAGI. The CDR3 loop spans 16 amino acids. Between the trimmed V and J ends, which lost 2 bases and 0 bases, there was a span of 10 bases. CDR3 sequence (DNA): TGTGCCAGCAGTTACATGGGACCCGCGAACACCGGGGAGCTGTTTTTT. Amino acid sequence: CASSYMGPANTGELFF.

CDR3 loop: CASSLIQAGEQYF. CDR3 coding DNA: TGTGCCAGCAGCTTAATTCAGGCAGGCGAGCAGTACTTC. The chain employs TRBV7-2 and TRBJ2-7; D ambiguous. V was cut by 2 bases and J by 6 bases, with 11 bases left in between. The CDR3 sequence is 13 residues long. CDR1 is SGHTA, CDR2 FQGNSA, per germline.

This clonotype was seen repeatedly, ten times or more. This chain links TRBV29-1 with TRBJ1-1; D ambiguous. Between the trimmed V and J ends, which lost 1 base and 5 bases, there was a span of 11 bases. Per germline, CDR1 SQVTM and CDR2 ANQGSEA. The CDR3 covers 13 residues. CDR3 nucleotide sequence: TGCAGCGTTGAAGTTACAGCTAGGACTGAAGCTTTCTTT. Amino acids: CSVEVTARTEAFF.

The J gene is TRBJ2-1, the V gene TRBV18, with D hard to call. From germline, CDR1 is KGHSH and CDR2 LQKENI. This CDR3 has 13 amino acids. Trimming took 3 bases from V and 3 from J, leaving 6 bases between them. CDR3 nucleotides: TGTGCCAGCTCACCCCTGGACTACAATGAGCAGTTCTTC. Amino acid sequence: CASSPLDYNEQFF.

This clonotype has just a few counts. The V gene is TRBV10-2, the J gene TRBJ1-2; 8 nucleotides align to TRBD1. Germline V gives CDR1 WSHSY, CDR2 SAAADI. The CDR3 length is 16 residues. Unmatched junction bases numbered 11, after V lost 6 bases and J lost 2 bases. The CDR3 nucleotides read TGCGCCAGCAGGGAGAGGCTGGGACAGGCAAACTATGGCTACACCTTC. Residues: CASRERLGQANYGYTF.

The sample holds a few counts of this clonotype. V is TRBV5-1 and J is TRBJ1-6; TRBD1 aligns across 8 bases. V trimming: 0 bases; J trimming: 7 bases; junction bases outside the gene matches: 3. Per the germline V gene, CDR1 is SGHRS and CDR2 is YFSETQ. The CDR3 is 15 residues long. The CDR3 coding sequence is TGCGCCAGCAGCTTGGCGGGACAGGCAAATTCACCCCTCCACTTT. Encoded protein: CASSLAGQANSPLHF.

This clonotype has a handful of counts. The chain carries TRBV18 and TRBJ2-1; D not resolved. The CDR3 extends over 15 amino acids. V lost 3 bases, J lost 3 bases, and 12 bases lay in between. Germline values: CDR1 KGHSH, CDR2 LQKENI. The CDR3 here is CASSPWVSDYNEQFF. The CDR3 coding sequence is TGTGCCAGCTCACCTTGGGTCTCAGACTACAATGAGCAGTTCTTC.

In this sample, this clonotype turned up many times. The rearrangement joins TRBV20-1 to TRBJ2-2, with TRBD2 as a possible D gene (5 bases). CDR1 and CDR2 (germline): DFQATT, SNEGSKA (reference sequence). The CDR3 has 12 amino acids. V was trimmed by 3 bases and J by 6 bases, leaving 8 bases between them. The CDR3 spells CSASSAPGELFF. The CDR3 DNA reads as TGCAGTGCTAGTAGCGCTCCCGGGGAGCTGTTTTTT.

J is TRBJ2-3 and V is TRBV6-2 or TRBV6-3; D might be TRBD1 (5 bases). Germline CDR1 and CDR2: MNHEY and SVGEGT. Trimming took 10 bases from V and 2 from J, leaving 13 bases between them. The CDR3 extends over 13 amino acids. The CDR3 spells CATRDRVTDTQYF. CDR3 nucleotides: TGTGCCACACGCGACAGAGTCACAGATACGCAGTATTTT.

The CDR3 DNA reads as TGCAGCGTAGCAGGGGTTCCGAACACTGAAGCTTTCTTT. This codes for CSVAGVPNTEAFF. The rearrangement uses TRBV29-1 and TRBJ1-1; a weak D match, TRBD1 (6 bases). Trimming took off 6 bases at V and 1 base at J, with 12 bases between the two ends. Germline CDR1 SQVTM, CDR2 ANQGSEA. CDR3 length: 13 residues.